This TCR beta chain was recorded in a study of read filtering for tumor transcriptome and immune sequencing. At the level of the study: Eight or nine patients were R-ISS I, 16 were R-ISS II, roughly 7 were R-ISS III.

From roughly 0.4 ug of RNA, a library with molecular barcoded alpha/delta and beta/gamma adaptors was made. TCRdb processed the reads anew with MiXCR; each CDR3 protein has one entry. Among roughly 59,000 distinct CDR3 sequences, around 20% were seen once, and the ten largest hold around 9.9%. Study findings and constraints: Approximately 82% of IR-seq clonotypes had a single read, yet these held about 3.4% of reads. The CD138-negative fraction was mixed bone marrow immune cells, not pure T cells.

Per the germline V gene, CDR1 is SQVTM and CDR2 is ANQGSEA. This CDR3 contains 18 residues. Trimming removed 5 bases from V and 0 bases from J, with 23 bases in between. This clonotype has a count of ten or more. What it binds is not known. Sequencing was done on a sample of a population of CD138-negative cells sorted from bone marrow. V gene TRBV29-1 combines with J gene TRBJ2-4; D not certain. The clonotype originates from a donor aged 40 or older with multiple myeloma. CDR3 nucleotide sequence: TGCAGCGTTAAGCCAGGCCCACAAACGATCCTAGCCAAAAACATTCAGTACTTC. Its translation is CSVKPGPQTILAKNIQYF.